These 9 T cell receptor beta chains came from one sample sequenced in a study of shared clonotypes between healthy human individuals. CD45RO-negative cells were positively selected for CCR7, leaving out terminally differentiated effector memory CD45RA+ cells. Clones were read by immunoSEQ multiplex PCR, and TCRdb kept only the in-frame ones, dropping some. The sample has around 600,000 clones; roughly 98% are singletons. The sequencing sample was made of naive CD8+ T cells sorted from blood. Receptors were obtained from a man aged 25 to 40 in good health.

This clone has a single count. The chain joins TRBV7-9 to TRBJ1-5, with 9 bases lining up with TRBD1. Germline V CDR1 and CDR2: SEHNR, FQNEAQ (reference sequence). V trimming: 5 bases; J trimming: 5 bases; junction bases outside the gene matches: 10. The CDR3 contains 16 residues. This chain's CDR3 is CASSRGDRGSDQPQHF. The CDR3 DNA sequence: TGTGCCAGCAGCCGGGGAGACAGGGGGTCTGATCAGCCCCAGCATTTT. The full variable domain, completed using reference TRBV7-9 and TRBJ1-5, is DTGVSQNPRHKITKRGQNVTFRCDPISEHNRLYWYRQTLGQGPEFLTYFQNEAQLEKSRLLSDRFSAERPKGSFSTLEIQRTEQGDSAMYLCASSRGDRGSDQPQHFGDGTRLSIL.

The CDR3 loop is CASSLREDEQYF. In DNA form, the CDR3 reads TGTGCCAGCAGCTTACGGGAAGACGAGCAGTACTTC. The chain couples TRBV7-6 to TRBJ2-7; possible D gene TRBD2, 5 bases. The CDR3 consists of 12 residues. Germline assignment: CDR1 SGHVS and CDR2 FNYEAQ. The ends were cut back, 2 bases at V and 5 bases at J, with 7 bases in the middle.

V and J are TRBV5-1 and TRBJ1-1; TRBD1 matches at 7 bases. The CDR3 totals 15 residues. The germline gives CDR1 SGHRS, CDR2 YFSETQ. V gave up 4 bases and J gave up 0 bases; unmatched junction bases: 6. CDR3 in DNA: TGCGCCAGCAGCCAAAAGACAGGGATGAACACTGAAGCTTTCTTT. It encodes CASSQKTGMNTEAFF.

The rearrangement joins TRBV28 to TRBJ2-1; 8 nucleotides line up with TRBD2. The V gene's germline CDR1 is MDHEN and CDR2 SYDVKM. This CDR3 is 16 amino acids long. With V trimmed by 5 bases and J by 7 bases, 13 bases remained unmatched. The CDR3: CASSPTGTRGWNEQFF. CDR3 DNA: TGTGCCAGCAGTCCAACCGGGACTAGAGGATGGAATGAGCAGTTCTTC.

Regarding this clone: This specimen includes other DNA sequences encoding the same CDR3. This rearrangement joins TRBV4-3 to TRBJ2-7; D gene unclear. V was trimmed by 0 bases and J by 1 base, leaving 7 bases between them. The CDR3 length is 14 residues. Germline-derived CDR1 and CDR2 are LGHNA and YSLEER. As DNA, the CDR3 is TGCGCCAGCAGCCAAGATCTCGGATCCTACGAGCAGTACTTC. Amino acids: CASSQDLGSYEQYF.

This sequence joins TRBV27 and TRBJ2-2; 10 nucleotides line up with TRBD2. CDR1 is MNHEY, CDR2 SMNVEV, per germline (reference sequence). V shed 2 bases and J 6 bases; nucleotides not matched to a gene: 9. CDR3 length equals 17 residues. The CDR3 DNA sequence: TGTGCCAGCAGTTTAAACAGCGGGAGGGTTATCTCCGGGGAGCTGTTTTTT. Amino acid sequence: CASSLNSGRVISGELFF.

The chain links TRBV7-8 to TRBJ2-1; D is uncertain. Germline V gives CDR1 SGHVS, CDR2 FQNEAQ. V gave up 3 bases and J gave up 7 bases, with 13 bases separating them. The CDR3 covers 14 residues. DNA for the CDR3: TGTGCCAGCAGCTTGTTAACGTGGGATAATGAGCAGTTCTTC. Translating it yields CASSLLTWDNEQFF.

This clone has only one observation. V usage is TRBV11-2 and J usage is TRBJ2-7, with 9 bases lining up with TRBD1. CDR1 and CDR2 from the germline V gene are SGHAT and FQNNGV. There are 16 residues in the CDR3. Trimming removed 6 bases from V and 3 bases from J; junction bases left unmatched: 12. The CDR3 loop is CASRLPGQGFFYEQYF. DNA for the CDR3: TGTGCCAGCAGGTTACCGGGACAGGGTTTCTTCTACGAGCAGTACTTC. The whole variable domain, remainder taken from reference TRBV11-2 and TRBJ2-7, is EAGVAQSPRYKIIEKRQSVAFWCNPISGHATLYWYQQILGQGPKLLIQFQNNGVVDDSQLPKDRFSAERLKGVDSTLKIQPAKLEDSAVYLCASRLPGQGFFYEQYFGPGTRLTVT.

This chain connects TRBV6-1 to TRBJ2-7; 7 bases are shared with TRBD2. The CDR3 sequence is 13 residues long. V was clipped by 3 bases and J by 3 bases; unmatched bases: 2. The germline gives CDR1 MNHNS, CDR2 SASEGT. This CDR3 is CASSDAGVYEQYF. CDR3 DNA: TGTGCCAGCAGTGACGCGGGGGTCTACGAGCAGTACTTC.